Included here is one TCR beta chain sequence, with context. It lacks a known antigen. Base qualities are missing; no much larger clone stands one base away. This sample stems from a study of PD-1 blockade in classical Hodgkin lymphoma (dated by TCRdb to 2019 to 2021). Regarding the research as a whole: Nivolumab dosing was 3 mg/kg intravenously every 2 weeks, continuing until either disease progression or unacceptable toxicity. A peripheral blood immune signature of response to PD-1 blockade in classical Hodgkin lymphoma was defined using TCR beta sequencing and CyTOF. The full study reports these points: CD4+ but not CD8+ TCR diversity rose significantly by C4D1 (p=0.0027 vs p=0.16), most apparent in complete responders (p=0.02). Trial patients achieving complete response had baseline diversity similar to newly diagnosed patients, whereas partial responders and progressors had significantly lower diversity. Lower diversity was seen in patients whose nivolumab began less than 1 year after ASCT, and these patients were left out of later analyses so that immune reconstitution would not confound the results. The study was restricted to a single clinical trial cohort, and the causes of repertoire differences, possibly disease activity or prior therapy, were left undefined. Baseline TCR diversity was reported as lower in newly diagnosed patients than in healthy donors, and lower still in relapsed/refractory patients.

In light of the paper, this sample's time point label describes: cycle 4 day 1 (C4D1), after five to seven weeks of nivolumab. Relapse after autologous stem cell transplantation had occurred in all trial patients, and cohorts A, B and C were distinguished by prior brentuximab vedotin exposure. The trial cohort included 55 to 60 patients with relapsed/refractory classical Hodgkin lymphoma, and each patient had a best overall response of complete response, partial response or progressive disease. Trial patients were treated with single-agent nivolumab in the multi-cohort phase II CheckMate 205 trial. An independent review committee assessed best overall response by applying the 2007 International Working Group response criteria. Trial PBMCs were collected immediately before nivolumab initiation (C1D1) and during therapy at cycle 2 day 1 and cycle 4 day 1. Peripheral blood was collected in 8 mL Vacutainer Cell Preparation Tubes, from which PBMCs were isolated by centrifugation and then cryopreserved.

Genomic DNA was extracted with the Qiagen DNeasy kit from unsorted PBMCs and from negatively selected CD4+ and CD8+ fractions. TCR beta CDR3 regions were amplified by immunoSEQ multiplex PCR using primers annealing to V and J segments. Amplification bias was minimized using a synthetic immune receptor repertoire, and residual bias was removed computationally after sequencing. As for the original processing: Custom Python scripts were used to quantify repertoire diversity as the Shannon entropy index. Unsorted, CD4+ and CD8+ repertoires were analyzed separately, except for combined analyses in which CD4+ and CD8+ sequences were merged in silico. A clone was considered expanded if an increase in frequency of at least 2-fold after treatment relative to C1D1 was found, and a pseudocount of 0.5 was applied to clones undetected at baseline. Singleton clones were defined as clones with 0 or 1 copy at C1D1, and non-singleton clones were defined as clones with 2 or more copies. By matching protein sequences in sorted samples from the same patient, clones expanded in unsorted samples were annotated as CD4+, CD8+ or unknown. Wilcoxon tests on paired samples were used to test changes in diversity from C1D1 to C4D1. The source is immuneACCESS, and TCRdb retained only in-frame sequences with V and J called. Part of the clones is not carried over; for the studies checked, unresolved V genes explain less than half of this, and the remainder is unexplained. V, J and clone size reflect that table, while D and trimming were determined from the DNA. Counted in this sample were under 60,000 clones; around nine tenths of them appeared once. The ten largest clones represent around 7.1% of the sample.

This specimen consisted of peripheral blood mononuclear cells (PBMCs), obtained before the fourth cycle of nivolumab. The origin of this receptor is a human donor with classical Hodgkin lymphoma.

The CDR3 corresponds to CASSQDRRGTGELFF. The DNA sequence follows: TGCGCCAGCAGCCAAGACAGACGGGGGACCGGGGAGCTGTTTTTT. The V and J segments used are TRBV4-1 and TRBJ2-2; TRBD2 is a possible D gene, resting on 6 matching bases. The germline V gene yields MGHRA for CDR1 and YSYEKL for CDR2. V sheds 0 bases and J sheds 5 bases, leaving 10 bases between their ends. Taken from cysteine to phenylalanine, the CDR3 has 15 residues. The only DNA kept is the CDR3, 45 bases in frame from the first base.